This T cell receptor beta chain comes out of a study of OX40 agonist ivuxolimab in advanced cancers. For context, the study as a whole: Ivuxolimab, which targeted the costimulatory receptor OX40 (CD134), was an agonistic, fully human IgG2 monoclonal antibody. Intravenous ivuxolimab was administered to patients every 2 weeks at six dose levels: 0.01, 0.1, 0.3, 1.5, 3 and 10 mg/kg. Of the 50 or so patients in dose escalation, 19 had hepatocellular carcinoma, about 15 had melanoma, 9 had renal cell carcinoma and 9 had head and neck cancer. The paper describes the monotherapy dose-escalation part (N ≈ 52 patients) of the phase I trial of ivuxolimab. In the dose-escalation cohort, roughly four fifths of patients were male, and the mean age was around 60 years, with a range of about 23 to 80. Prior anti-PD-1, anti-PD-L1 or anti-CTLA-4 therapy was permitted, and checkpoint inhibitors had been received by approximately 39% of dose-escalation patients. Peripheral TCRbeta sequencing was intended to test whether TCR sequence diversity was altered and clonal T-cell expansion was caused by ivuxolimab. Partial responses occurred in three dose-escalation patients, of whom one had hepatocellular carcinoma and two had cutaneous melanoma. The paper as a whole reports these results and caveats: In partial responders in the 0.1-3.0 mg/kg groups, normalized peripheral clonal expansion was found to be among the lowest, especially among CD8+ T cells. Low levels of normalized T-cell clonal expansion were also seen in some patients who did not respond. After ivuxolimab, expanded clones were on average more numerous among CD8+ T cells than among CD4+ T cells. Which antigens the clonally expanded peripheral T cells were specific for was not determined. At doses of 0.1 to 3.0 mg/kg, clonal expansion of both CD4+ and CD8+ blood T cells was observed from baseline to week 6.

Patients with autoimmune disease history or receiving systemic immunosuppression were excluded from the trial. In every dose cohort, peripheral blood was drawn for TCR sequencing at baseline, cycle 4 day 1, and cycle 7 day 1. Samples were obtained from an open-label, multicenter, first-in-human phase I dose-escalation trial of ivuxolimab. Adults with locally advanced or metastatic melanoma, renal cell carcinoma, hepatocellular carcinoma or head and neck squamous cell carcinoma were enrolled in the trial. Before TCR sequencing, CD4+ and CD8+ T cells were separately sorted from peripheral blood. Genomic DNA was extracted from sorted cells for sequencing of the TCRbeta CDR3 region. The immunoSEQ Assay was used to sequence the TCRbeta CDR3 regions. In its TCRdb copy, this immuneACCESS table keeps in-frame sequences only and misses some clones. Where compared with another copy, unresolved V genes explain less than half of these, and the others have no known cause. Across this sample there are about 61,000 clones, with 70% to 90% seen only once. The ten largest clones represent over 0.45% of the sample.

On this clone: Its antigen remains undetermined. No clone much larger than this one lies a single base away; base qualities are absent.

The CDR3, cysteine through phenylalanine, is 15 amino acids long. Of all the DNA, just the CDR3 is kept, 45 bases in frame from base 1. This specimen was CD4+ or CD8+ T cells sorted from blood, taken in a trial of the OX40 agonist ivuxolimab. The receptor was isolated from an adult with an advanced solid tumor such as melanoma, head and neck, liver or kidney cancer. The chain is assembled from TRBV21-1 and TRBJ1-4. TRBV21-1 is flagged as a pseudogene. This receptor has the CDR3 CASSKDLKVDEKLFF. The nucleotide sequence reads as follows: TGTGCCAGCAGCAAAGATTTAAAGGTGGATGAAAAACTGTTTTTT.